This TCR beta chain was profiled in a study of OX40 agonist ivuxolimab in advanced cancers. Study-level background: Ivuxolimab, an agonist antibody against OX40 (CD134), was given to patients.

Notes on the study in general: Individuals who were partial responders at 0.1-3.0 mg/kg had clonal expansion that ranked among the lowest.

Sequencing was performed with immunoSEQ multiplex PCR; in TCRdb, only in-frame clones are kept and a portion is missing. The sample yields under 100,000 clones, 84% seen once. On this clone: Its antigen remains unidentified.

V was shortened by 5 bases and J by 4 bases, with 8 bases between the two germline ends. The CDR3 runs 12 residues. CDR1 and CDR2 (germline): SGHVS, FQNEAQ. The material sequenced was CD4+ or CD8+ T cells sorted from blood, taken in a trial of the OX40 agonist ivuxolimab. This clonotype was sampled from an adult with an advanced solid tumor such as melanoma, head and neck, liver or kidney cancer. This chain connects TRBV7-8 to TRBJ1-2, with a weak D call TRBD1 (5 bases). CDR3 bases: TGTGCCAGCAGCGGAGGGGTCTATGGCTACACCTTC. This sequence encodes CASSGGVYGYTF.